The clone carrying this TCR beta chain was detected ten times or more. Antigen: not known. This record belongs to a study of spatial heterogeneity in lung cancer. Study results and caveats: Tumors with more nonsynonymous mutations had more expanded intratumoral alpha and beta TCRs.

Germline V gene lookup returns CDR1 SGHVS and CDR2 FNYEAQ. This CDR3 is built from 14 residues. Trimming cost V 5 bases and J 7 bases, with 15 bases left between them. Time point in this sample: sample taken at primary tumor resection. Unsorted whole RNA of tumor, nontumor lung or frozen PBMC was sequenced. TCRdb processed the 5' RACE reads anew with MiXCR; each CDR3 protein has one entry. This sample carries 12,000 or so distinct CDR3 sequences, approximately 15% of them seen once, and the ten largest clones take 15%. This receptor was taken from a male donor with early-stage non-small cell lung cancer. Sequenced here: lung tumor tissue, sampled at surgery. The J gene is TRBJ2-1, the V gene TRBV7-6; D could derive from TRBD1 or TRBD2 (5 bases each). The DNA of the CDR3 is TGTGCCAGCAGCCCGGGACCTCCCCTTAATGAGCAGTTCTTC. As protein: CASSPGPPLNEQFF.